This is a list of T cell receptor beta chains from one sample in a study of breast tumors, draining lymph nodes, adjacent tissues. TCRdb re-analysed the multiplex PCR reads in MiXCR, keeping a single row per CDR3 protein. The profile covers 70,000 to 85,000 distinct CDR3 sequences, with approximately 19% appearing a single time and over 2% taken by the ten largest. Sample: axillary lymph node tissue. The receptors were gathered from a female donor with breast cancer. Some clones in this sample may be carry-over from other donors' samples. Both conserved end residues are part of each CDR3. The D gene is left open where the match is weak. The size entry is marked missing in some rows and otherwise reads once, few, many or a size class.

J,D,size,V,CDR3,DNA
TRBJ2-1,TRBD2,many,TRBV2,CASGRGLAGGNEQFF,TGTGCCAGCGGTCGGGGACTAGCGGGAGGCAATGAGCAGTTCTTC
TRBJ2-5,.,many,TRBV6-5,CASSFRRAQETQYF,TGTGCCAGCAGTTTCCGGAGAGCCCAAGAGACCCAGTACTTC
TRBJ2-1,TRBD2,.,TRBV6-2/TRBV6-3,CASSSAGGYSEQFF,TGTGCCAGCAGTTCGGCGGGAGGTTACAGTGAGCAGTTCTTC
TRBJ2-1,TRBD2,many,TRBV5-1,CASSFTPAGGPGEQFF,TGCGCCAGCAGCTTTACCCCAGCGGGAGGCCCTGGGGAGCAGTTCTTC
TRBJ2-7,TRBD1,many,TRBV7-9,CASSLDRGVYEQYF,TGTGCCAGCAGCTTAGACAGGGGGGTGTACGAGCAGTACTTC
TRBJ2-1,.,many,TRBV4-3,CASSQDTSLYNEQFF,TGCGCCAGCAGCCAAGATACATCCCTTTACAATGAGCAGTTCTTC
TRBJ2-7,TRBD1,many,TRBV10-2,CASREQGAETYEQYF,TGCGCCAGCAGGGAACAGGGGGCTGAGACCTACGAGCAGTACTTC
TRBJ2-3,.,many,TRBV7-9,CASSLSGTADTQYF,TGTGCCAGCAGCCTCAGCGGAACCGCGGATACGCAGTATTTT
TRBJ2-5,.,.,TRBV27,CASSLMAIGRETQYF,TGTGCCAGCAGTTTAATGGCGATAGGGAGGGAGACCCAGTACTTC
TRBJ1-3,.,few,TRBV19,CASSDRHSGNTIYF,TGTGCCAGTAGCGACCGCCACTCTGGAAACACCATATATTTT
TRBJ2-6,.,many,TRBV6-2/TRBV6-3,CASTRRESGANVLTF,TGTGCCAGCACCCGACGGGAATCTGGGGCCAACGTCCTGACTTTC
TRBJ2-3,.,many,TRBV5-4,CASSLAALTDTQYF,TGTGCCAGCAGCTTGGCGGCACTAACAGATACGCAGTATTTT
TRBJ1-6,.,many,TRBV27,CASSLWIGLDSPLHF,TGTGCCAGCAGTTTGTGGATTGGGTTGGATTCACCCCTCCACTTT
TRBJ2-2,TRBD1,many,TRBV4-3,CASSQDPGGAGELFF,TGCGCCAGCAGCCAAGATCCAGGGGGCGCCGGGGAGCTGTTTTTT
TRBJ2-2,.,many,TRBV20-1,CSASWTERNTGELFF,TGCAGTGCTAGTTGGACAGAAAGGAACACCGGGGAGCTGTTTTTT
TRBJ2-2,.,many,TRBV29-1,CSVDVAGNTGELFF,TGCAGCGTTGATGTGGCAGGGAACACCGGGGAGCTGTTTTTT